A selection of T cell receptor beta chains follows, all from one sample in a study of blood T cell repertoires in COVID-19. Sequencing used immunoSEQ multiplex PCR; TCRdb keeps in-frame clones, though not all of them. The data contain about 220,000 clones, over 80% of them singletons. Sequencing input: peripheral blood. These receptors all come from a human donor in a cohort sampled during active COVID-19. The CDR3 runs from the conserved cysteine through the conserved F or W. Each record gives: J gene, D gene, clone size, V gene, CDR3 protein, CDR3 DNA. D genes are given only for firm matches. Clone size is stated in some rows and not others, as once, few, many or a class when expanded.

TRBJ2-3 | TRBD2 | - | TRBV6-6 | CASSYGRESDTQYF | TGTGCCAGCAGTTACGGGCGGGAGTCAGATACGCAGTATTTT
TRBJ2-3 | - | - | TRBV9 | CASSPGDFRTDTQYF | TGTGCCAGCAGCCCCGGAGACTTCCGCACAGATACGCAGTATTTT
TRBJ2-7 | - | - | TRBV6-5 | CASRPLDRSYEQYF | TGTGCCAGCAGGCCACTAGACCGTTCCTACGAGCAGTACTTC
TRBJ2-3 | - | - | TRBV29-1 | CSTRQTTDTQYF | TGCAGCACCAGACAGACCACAGATACGCAGTATTTT
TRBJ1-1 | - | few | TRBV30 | CAWSPYRYTEAFF | TGTGCCTGGAGTCCTTACAGGTACACTGAAGCTTTCTTT
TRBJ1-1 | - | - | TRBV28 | CASSRTGIIEKTEAFF | TGTGCCAGCAGTCGCACAGGTATCATTGAGAAGACTGAAGCTTTCTTT
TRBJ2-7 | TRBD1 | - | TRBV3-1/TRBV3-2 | CASSLGQGFYEQYF | TGTGCCAGCAGCCTTGGACAGGGCTTCTACGAGCAGTACTTC
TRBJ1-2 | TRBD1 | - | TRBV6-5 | CASSYSRRGQVHTF | TGTGCCAGCAGTTACTCGAGGAGAGGACAGGTTCACACCTTC
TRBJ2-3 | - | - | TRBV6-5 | CASLSSYTDTQYF | TGTGCCAGCCTGTCCTCGTACACAGATACGCAGTATTTT
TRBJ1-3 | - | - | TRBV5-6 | CASSRHGGGNTIYF | TGTGCCAGCAGCCGTCATGGCGGGGGAAACACCATATATTTT
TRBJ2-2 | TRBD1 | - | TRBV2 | CASSRQGAGGELFF | TGTGCCAGCAGTCGACAGGGGGCAGGCGGGGAGCTGTTTTTT
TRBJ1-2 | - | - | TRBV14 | CASSQARRGNYGYTF | TGTGCCAGCAGCCAAGCCCGTCGGGGTAACTATGGCTACACCTTC
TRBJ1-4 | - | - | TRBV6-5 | CASSYKPRDEKLFF | TGTGCCAGCAGTTATAAACCGAGGGATGAAAAACTGTTTTTT
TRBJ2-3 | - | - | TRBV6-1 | CASSELPPPPDTQYF | TGTGCCAGCAGTGAACTCCCTCCCCCCCCCGATACGCAGTATTTT
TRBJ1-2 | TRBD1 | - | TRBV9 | CASSDPQGATSYYGYTF | TGTGCCAGCAGCGACCCACAGGGGGCCACTTCGTACTATGGCTACACCTTC
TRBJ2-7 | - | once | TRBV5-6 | CASSFLFYEQYF | TGTGCCAGCAGCTTTCTTTTCTACGAGCAGTACTTC
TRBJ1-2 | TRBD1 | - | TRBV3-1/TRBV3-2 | CASSHRQGVYGYTF | TGTGCCAGCAGCCATCGGCAGGGGGTCTATGGCTACACCTTC
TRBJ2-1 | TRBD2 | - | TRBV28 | CASSLLLAGKEQFF | TGTGCCAGCAGTTTATTACTAGCGGGTAAGGAGCAGTTCTTC
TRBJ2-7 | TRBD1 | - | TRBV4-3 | CASSPGQSYEQYF | TGCGCCAGCAGCCCGGGACAGTCATACGAGCAGTACTTC
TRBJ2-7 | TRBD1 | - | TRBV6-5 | CASSSRGTGGYEQYF | TGTGCCAGCAGCTCGAGGGGGACAGGGGGATACGAGCAGTACTTC
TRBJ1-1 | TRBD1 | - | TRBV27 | CASSPRGQGGTEAFF | TGTGCCAGCAGTCCCCGAGGACAGGGGGGAACTGAAGCTTTCTTT
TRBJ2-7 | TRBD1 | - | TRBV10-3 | CAISESTRGLVYEQYF | TGTGCCATCAGTGAGTCCACCAGGGGGTTGGTCTACGAGCAGTACTTC
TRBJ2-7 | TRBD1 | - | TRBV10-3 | CAITGGAGRTYEQYF | TGTGCCATCACAGGGGGTGCCGGGCGAACCTACGAGCAGTACTTC
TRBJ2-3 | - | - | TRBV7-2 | CASSLAGVGTDTQYF | TGTGCCAGCAGCTTAGCGGGAGTGGGAACAGATACGCAGTATTTT
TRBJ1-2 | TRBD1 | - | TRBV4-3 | CASSLKTGALNYGYTF | TGCGCCAGCAGCCTAAAGACAGGGGCACTAAACTATGGCTACACCTTC
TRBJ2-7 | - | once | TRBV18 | CASSPRPDTRGYEQYF | TGTGCCAGCTCACCCCGACCGGACACCCGAGGCTACGAGCAGTACTTC
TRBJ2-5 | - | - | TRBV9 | CARRGARREESLETQYF | TGTGCCAGGAGAGGTGCACGGAGGGAGGAATCTTTGGAGACCCAGTACTTC
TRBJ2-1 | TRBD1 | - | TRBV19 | CASSIGQGAYNEQFF | TGTGCCAGTAGTATCGGACAGGGGGCTTACAATGAGCAGTTCTTC
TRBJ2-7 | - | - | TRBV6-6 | CASSYSEGEQYF | TGTGCCAGCAGTTACTCTGAGGGCGAGCAATACTTC
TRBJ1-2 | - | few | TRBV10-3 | CAISDTGTYSNYGYTF | TGTGCCATCAGTGACACCGGGACATACTCTAACTATGGCTACACCTTC
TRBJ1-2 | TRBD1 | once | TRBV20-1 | CSASSAEGGAYGYTF | TGCAGTGCTAGTTCGGCGGAAGGGGGCGCCTATGGCTACACCTTC
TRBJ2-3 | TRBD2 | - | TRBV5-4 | CASSQGLASTDTQYF | TGTGCCAGCAGCCAGGGACTAGCCAGCACAGATACGCAGTATTTT
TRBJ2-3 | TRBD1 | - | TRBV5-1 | CASSQGARTDTQYF | TGCGCCAGCAGCCAGGGGGCACGCACAGATACGCAGTATTTT
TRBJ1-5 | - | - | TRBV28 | CASSLTANQPQHF | TGTGCCAGCAGTTTGACAGCTAATCAGCCCCAGCATTTT
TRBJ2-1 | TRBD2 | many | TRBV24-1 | CATSDLGTSGSREQFF | TGTGCCACCAGTGATTTGGGGACTAGCGGGAGTAGAGAGCAGTTCTTC
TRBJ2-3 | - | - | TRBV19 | CASSIPGGLADTQYF | TGTGCCAGTAGTATACCAGGGGGACTTGCAGATACGCAGTATTTT
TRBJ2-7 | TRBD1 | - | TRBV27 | CASSLTGTGVYEQYF | TGTGCCAGCAGTTTAACCGGGACAGGGGTGTACGAGCAGTACTTC